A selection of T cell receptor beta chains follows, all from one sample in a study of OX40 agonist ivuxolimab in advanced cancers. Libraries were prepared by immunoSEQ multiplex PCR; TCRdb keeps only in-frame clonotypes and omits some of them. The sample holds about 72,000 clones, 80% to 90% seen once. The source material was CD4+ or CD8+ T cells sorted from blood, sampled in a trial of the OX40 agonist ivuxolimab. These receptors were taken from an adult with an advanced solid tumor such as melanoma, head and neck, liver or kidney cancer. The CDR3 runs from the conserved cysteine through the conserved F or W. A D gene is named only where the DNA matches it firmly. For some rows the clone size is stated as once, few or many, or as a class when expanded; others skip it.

DNA: TGTGCCAGCAGTCAAGACAGGTCACGCACCGGGGAGCTGTTTTTT
CDR3: CASSQDRSRTGELFF
D: .
V: TRBV7-9
length: 15
size: .
J: TRBJ2-2

DNA: TGTGCCAGCAGCGGGACAGCCCGAGCTAACTATGGCTACACCTTC
CDR3: CASSGTARANYGYTF
D: TRBD1
V: TRBV7-9
length: 15
size: once
J: TRBJ1-2

DNA: TGTGCCAGCAGCTCCCGGGGTAGCGGGAGGGCCTTAGCCAAAAACATTCAGTACTTC
CDR3: CASSSRGSGRALAKNIQYF
D: TRBD2
V: TRBV11-3
length: 19
size: .
J: TRBJ2-4

DNA: TGTGCCTGGACCCTACTAGGGCAGGGGGCTTCACCCCTCCACTTT
CDR3: CAWTLLGQGASPLHF
D: TRBD1
V: TRBV30
length: 15
size: few
J: TRBJ1-6

DNA: TGTGCTAGTGGTTTGGTACTTGGGCCCTTACCCGGGGAGCTGTTTTTT
CDR3: CASGLVLGPLPGELFF
D: .
V: TRBV12-5
length: 16
size: .
J: TRBJ2-2

DNA: TGTGCCATCAGCCCCCGGGACGGAAACGGGGAGCAGTACTTC
CDR3: CAISPRDGNGEQYF
D: .
V: TRBV10-3
length: 14
size: .
J: TRBJ2-5

DNA: TGTGCCAGCAGTGTACTGGCAGGGCGAAGCAATCAGCCCCAGCATTTT
CDR3: CASSVLAGRSNQPQHF
D: .
V: TRBV2
length: 16
size: .
J: TRBJ1-5

DNA: TGTGCCAGCGGTCAACAGGGTAATGAAAAACTGTTTTTT
CDR3: CASGQQGNEKLFF
D: .
V: TRBV6-6
length: 13
size: .
J: TRBJ1-4

DNA: TGTGCCAGCAGTTACCCAGGGACAGGGACGAGGGAGCAGTACTTC
CDR3: CASSYPGTGTREQYF
D: TRBD1
V: TRBV6-6
length: 15
size: .
J: TRBJ2-7

DNA: TGTGCCTGGAGTAGACAGGGGGCGTGGGATACGCAGTATTTT
CDR3: CAWSRQGAWDTQYF
D: TRBD1
V: TRBV30
length: 14
size: .
J: TRBJ2-3

DNA: TGTGCCAGCAGCTTAGCTAGGCGGGGGGCTCCCGAGCAGTACTTC
CDR3: CASSLARRGAPEQYF
D: TRBD2
V: TRBV11-2
length: 15
size: .
J: TRBJ2-7

DNA: TGCAGCGTTGGACTAGGACAGGGGAGGCAGCCCCAGCATTTT
CDR3: CSVGLGQGRQPQHF
D: TRBD1
V: TRBV29-1
length: 14
size: few
J: TRBJ1-5

DNA: TGTGCCAGCAGCTTGATGGGCAGACTAGCCAAAAACATTCAGTACTTC
CDR3: CASSLMGRLAKNIQYF
D: .
V: TRBV5-4
length: 16
size: .
J: TRBJ2-4

DNA: TGTGCCAGCAGTTACCCCGGCGCGGGGAACACTGAAGCTTTCTTT
CDR3: CASSYPGAGNTEAFF
D: .
V: TRBV6-6
length: 15
size: .
J: TRBJ1-1

DNA: TGTGCCTGGAGTGTACTGGGAGCCCTCACAGATACGCAGTATTTT
CDR3: CAWSVLGALTDTQYF
D: .
V: TRBV30
length: 15
size: once
J: TRBJ2-3

DNA: TGCGCCAGCAGCTTCGGCACTGAAGCTTTCTTT
CDR3: CASSFGTEAFF
D: .
V: TRBV5-1
length: 11
size: .
J: TRBJ1-1

DNA: TGTGCCAGCAGCCCTAGCTGGACAGGGTTTGCAACTAATGAAAAACTGTTTTTT
CDR3: CASSPSWTGFATNEKLFF
D: TRBD1
V: TRBV7-2
length: 18
size: few
J: TRBJ1-4

DNA: TGCGCCAGCAGCTTGGAAGGGGATGGCTACACCTTC
CDR3: CASSLEGDGYTF
D: .
V: TRBV5-1
length: 12
size: .
J: TRBJ1-2

DNA: TGTGCCAGTAGGGAGACAGGGTTCGCCTACAATGAGCAGTTCTTC
CDR3: CASRETGFAYNEQFF
D: TRBD1
V: TRBV19
length: 15
size: .
J: TRBJ2-1

DNA: TGTGCCAGCAGCAGGACTAGCACGAACACCGGGGAGCTGTTTTTT
CDR3: CASSRTSTNTGELFF
D: TRBD2
V: TRBV5-4
length: 15
size: .
J: TRBJ2-2

DNA: TGTGCCAGCAGCACCCAGCGGCCCACAGATACGCAGTATTTT
CDR3: CASSTQRPTDTQYF
D: .
V: TRBV7-9
length: 14
size: .
J: TRBJ2-3

DNA: TGTGCCAGCTCACCCGGGGACGCATTTAACTATGGCTACACCTTC
CDR3: CASSPGDAFNYGYTF
D: .
V: TRBV18
length: 15
size: .
J: TRBJ1-2

DNA: TGTGCCAGCAGCTTAGGTGGACGGCTTACCTACGAGCAGTACTTC
CDR3: CASSLGGRLTYEQYF
D: .
V: TRBV11-3
length: 15
size: once
J: TRBJ2-7

DNA: TGCAGCGTCGGACAGGGGGGCCATCAGCCCCAGCATTTT
CDR3: CSVGQGGHQPQHF
D: TRBD1
V: TRBV29-1
length: 13
size: .
J: TRBJ1-5

DNA: TGTGCCAGCAGCAACAAGTTCCTCCTGTCCACGGGGTATTTT
CDR3: CASSNKFLLSTGYF
D: .
V: TRBV21-1
length: 14
size: .
J: TRBJ2-3

DNA: TGTGCCAGCAGCGTGGACAGGGACCACTATGGCTACACCTTC
CDR3: CASSVDRDHYGYTF
D: TRBD1
V: TRBV9
length: 14
size: .
J: TRBJ1-2